Below, 27 T cell receptor beta chains from the same sample are listed, as sequenced in a study of blood T cell repertoires in COVID-19. Assay used: immunoSEQ multiplex PCR; TCRdb lists only in-frame clones, some missing. The sample has 300,000 or so clones; about 89% are singletons. What was sequenced was peripheral blood. Receptors originate from a woman aged 40 to 50 who had recovered from COVID-19.

This chain joins TRBV9 and TRBJ1-2, with TRBD1 matching over 12 bases. This CDR3 comprises 15 residues. CDR1 and CDR2 from the germline V gene are SGDLS and YYNGEE. V dropped 3 bases and J dropped 4; count of bases not matched to a gene: 4. CDR3 loop: CASSEGTGGPYGYTF. The CDR3 nucleotides are TGTGCCAGCAGCGAAGGGACAGGGGGCCCCTATGGCTACACCTTC.

The gene calls are TRBV6-6 and TRBJ1-1, with D perhaps matching TRBD1 (5 bases). Germline loops: CDR1 MNHNY, CDR2 SVGAGI (reference sequence). CDR3 length equals 13 residues. Trimming cost V 6 bases and J 6 bases, with 14 bases left between them. CDR3 region: CASRDDRPPEAFF. The CDR3 DNA sequence: TGTGCCAGCAGAGACGACAGACCGCCTGAAGCTTTCTTT.

The chain carries TRBV7-2 and TRBJ2-2; 8 nucleotides align to TRBD2. With 6 bases clipped from V and 7 bases from J, the junction kept 13 bases outside the gene matches. There are 16 residues in the CDR3. Germline V gene lookup returns CDR1 SGHTA and CDR2 FQGNSA. CDR3 in DNA: TGTGCCAGCAGTCCCCAACGGGGGGGCCGGGGCGGGGAGCTGTTTTTT. Translating it yields CASSPQRGGRGGELFF.

In nucleotides, the CDR3 is TGTGCCAGCAGTCCATCACCGGGACAGAAGTCCCAAAACATTCAGTACTTC. It codes for CASSPSPGQKSQNIQYF. The chain combines TRBV6-6 with TRBJ2-4; 7 bases fit TRBD1. V lost 5 bases to trimming and J lost 5 bases; unmatched junction nucleotides: 15. Germline CDR1 MNHNY, CDR2 SVGAGI (reference sequence). This CDR3 is built from 17 residues.

This chain's CDR3 is CASSLDRGLLYEQYF. The CDR3 coding sequence is TGTGCCAGCAGCTTGGACAGGGGGCTTCTGTACGAGCAGTACTTC. J is TRBJ2-7 and V is TRBV7-8, with 11 bases lining up with TRBD1. After removal of 3 bases from V and 4 bases from J, the junction contained 5 bases not matched to a gene. Germline V CDR1 and CDR2: SGHVS, FQNEAQ. This CDR3 region has 15 residues.

V and J are TRBV5-4 and TRBJ2-1, with TRBD2 matching over 8 bases. With V trimmed by 5 bases and J by 16 bases, 11 bases remained unmatched. The CDR3 is 12 amino acids. Per the germline V gene, CDR1 is SGHNT and CDR2 is YYREEE (reference sequence). DNA of the CDR3: TGTGCCAGCAGGGATACGGGGGGGCCTGATTTCTTC. Its translation: CASRDTGGPDFF.

The chain joins TRBV3-1 (or the pseudogene TRBV3-2) to TRBJ1-3; tentative D call: TRBD1 (6 bases). The length of the CDR3 is 14 residues. Germline CDR1 LGHDT, CDR2 YNNKEL (reference sequence). Trimming left V 4 bases short and J 2 bases short, with 9 bases between. The CDR3 is CASSPRGAGNTIYF. CDR3 sequence (DNA): TGTGCCAGCAGCCCCAGGGGTGCTGGAAACACCATATATTTT.

The chain is built from TRBV18 and TRBJ2-4; D perhaps matches TRBD2 (6 bases). Trimming cost V 4 bases and J 1 base, with 11 bases left between them. The CDR3 is 15 residues long. Germline CDR1 KGHSH, CDR2 LQKENI. CDR3 in DNA: TGTGCCAGCTCACGGGGGGTTGCGGCCAAAAACATTCAGTACTTC. This translates into CASSRGVAAKNIQYF.

J is TRBJ2-5 and V is TRBV5-1; the D is unclear. V was shortened by 0 bases and J by 4 bases, with 7 bases between the two germline ends. Germline values: CDR1 SGHRS, CDR2 YFSETQ. CDR3 length: 13 residues. The DNA of the CDR3 is TGCGCCAGCAGCTTGGCCGACTTAGAGACCCAGTACTTC. Protein: CASSLADLETQYF.

This chain links TRBV29-1 with TRBJ1-5, with D uncertain. Germline lookup yields CDR1 SQVTM and CDR2 ANQGSEA. V was trimmed by 4 bases and J by 3 bases, leaving 10 bases between them. The CDR3 totals 13 residues. CDR3 bases: TGCAGCGTTGGATGGCAGATCAATCAGCCCCAGCATTTT. It yields the protein CSVGWQINQPQHF.

V gene TRBV7-2 combines with J gene TRBJ1-5; D gene uncertain. The CDR3 has 16 amino acids. Per the germline V gene, CDR1 is SGHTA and CDR2 is FQGNSA. The V gene lost 1 base and the J gene lost 0 bases, with 10 bases spanning the gap. Here the CDR3 DNA reads TGTGCCAGCAGCTTAGATCACGCGGCTAGCAATCAGCCCCAGCATTTT. It is translated as CASSLDHAASNQPQHF.

The chain uses TRBV10-3 and TRBJ1-6; a possible D gene is TRBD1 (6 bases). The germline CDR1 and CDR2 sequences are ENHRY and SYGVKD. V lost 7 bases and J 5 bases, leaving 9 bases between the germline ends. This CDR3 has 13 residues. This CDR3 reads CAINQGNNSPLHF. CDR3 nucleotides: TGTGCCATCAATCAGGGGAATAATTCACCCCTCCACTTT.

The rearrangement joins TRBV20-1 to TRBJ2-1, with a possible D match to TRBD2 (5 bases). The CDR3 runs to 11 residues. Germline CDR1 reads DFQATT; CDR2 reads SNEGSKA (reference sequence). V was clipped by 5 bases and J by 12 bases, with 14 bases between them. The CDR3 nucleotides are TGCAGTGCTGCGACTGCCGGAGGGCAGTTCTTC. Translated: CSAATAGGQFF.

The count of this clone is one. The chain uses TRBV7-9 and TRBJ2-2, with D tentatively TRBD1 (7 bases). The CDR3 spans 16 residues. The V end lost 4 bases, the J end lost 6 bases, and 18 bases lay between the germline ends. Looked up from germline, CDR1 is SEHNR and CDR2 is FQNEAQ (reference sequence). The CDR3 spells CASSYKVQGEAGELFF. CDR3 nucleotides: TGTGCCAGCAGCTACAAAGTCCAGGGGGAGGCCGGGGAGCTGTTTTTT.

The chain carries TRBV6-5 and TRBJ1-6; D remains unclear. Between the trimmed V and J ends, which lost 6 bases and 0 bases, there was a span of 6 bases. CDR1 MNHEY and CDR2 SVGAGI come from the germline V gene. This CDR3 contains 14 residues. The CDR3 region has the DNA TGTGCCAGCAGACCGAGCTCCTATAATTCACCCCTCCACTTT. This translates into CASRPSSYNSPLHF.

The sample holds a few counts of this clone. The chain joins TRBV19 to TRBJ1-1; D remains ambiguous. The germline V gene encodes CDR1 LNHDA and CDR2 SQIVND (reference sequence). With 4 bases removed from V and 7 bases from J, the gap between germline ends came to 7 bases. The CDR3 length is 11 residues. The CDR3 reads CASSTPSEAFF. For the CDR3, the DNA is TGTGCCAGTAGTACCCCCAGTGAAGCTTTCTTT.

The chain recombines TRBV18 with TRBJ1-1, with D perhaps TRBD1 (5 bases). V was cut by 0 bases and J by 5 bases, with 10 bases left in between. The CDR3 runs 14 residues. Germline values: CDR1 KGHSH, CDR2 LQKENI. The CDR3 protein is CASSPPLGQTEAFF. DNA for the CDR3: TGTGCCAGCTCACCACCTTTGGGGCAAACTGAAGCTTTCTTT.

The rearrangement joins TRBV6-6 to TRBJ1-1; D might be TRBD1 (5 bases). V dropped 0 bases and J dropped 5 bases, with 16 bases sitting between them. The CDR3 has 16 amino acids. CDR1 and CDR2 (germline): MNHNY, SVGAGI (reference sequence). In DNA form, the CDR3 reads TGTGCCAGCAGTTACTCGAAGGTTTTGCAGGGTACTGAAGCTTTCTTT. The encoded protein is CASSYSKVLQGTEAFF.

The CDR3 is CASSLARTSGSYEQYF. CDR3 DNA: TGTGCCAGCAGCTTGGCCAGGACTAGCGGTTCCTACGAGCAGTACTTC. The V and J genes are TRBV5-5 and TRBJ2-7; 10 bases are shared with TRBD2. V shed 0 bases and J 1 base; nucleotides not matched to a gene: 4. This CDR3 contains 16 residues. CDR1 and CDR2 from the germline V gene are SGHKS and YYEKEE (reference sequence).

V is TRBV27 and J is TRBJ2-2, with D perhaps matching TRBD1 (5 bases). Germline values: CDR1 MNHEY, CDR2 SMNVEV (reference sequence). CDR3 size: 16 residues. Trimming took 4 bases from V and 2 from J, leaving 14 bases between them. CDR3 DNA sequence: TGTGCCAGCAGTTCCCACAGGATCCGTAACACCGGGGAGCTGTTTTTT. Protein sequence: CASSSHRIRNTGELFF.

The chain links TRBV27 to TRBJ2-7; 7 bases are shared with TRBD1. Germline V gene lookup returns CDR1 MNHEY and CDR2 SMNVEV (reference sequence). There are 16 residues in the CDR3. J gave up 3 bases and V 0 bases, and 8 bases lay outside the gene matches. The CDR3 here is CASSLSFETGFYEQYF. CDR3 bases: TGTGCCAGCAGTTTATCGTTTGAGACAGGGTTCTACGAGCAGTACTTC.

The chain recombines TRBV15 with TRBJ2-7; D is unclear. The CDR3 contains 16 residues. Trimming removed 0 bases from V and 2 bases from J, with 14 bases in between. CDR1 is LNHNV, CDR2 YYDKDF, per germline (reference sequence). DNA for the CDR3: TGTGCCACCAGCAGAGATCTGGGCAGGCTGACCTACGAGCAGTACTTC. Protein sequence: CATSRDLGRLTYEQYF.

The chain carries TRBV12-3 or TRBV12-4 and TRBJ1-5, with TRBD1 identical over 9 bases. The CDR3 runs to 13 residues. The J segment lost 6 bases and the V segment lost 5 bases, leaving 2 bases of the junction unmatched. CDR3 nucleotides: TGTGCCAGCAGTACAGGGGGCATTCAGCCCCAGCATTTT. Its protein product is CASSTGGIQPQHF.

The chain couples TRBV2 to TRBJ2-3, with 15 bases that match TRBD2. The CDR3 spans 15 residues. V was clipped by 4 bases and J by 6 bases; unmatched bases: 2. Germline CDR1 is SNHLY and CDR2 is FYNNEI. The CDR3, as DNA: TGTGCCAGCAGTGGGACTAGCGGGGGGGCCGATACGCAGTATTTT. Its protein is CASSGTSGGADTQYF.

The chain combines TRBV7-2 with TRBJ2-5; 16 nucleotides match TRBD2. The germline V gene encodes CDR1 SGHTA and CDR2 FQGNSA. The CDR3 has 19 residues. V was clipped by 0 bases and J by 5 bases; unmatched bases: 9. The CDR3 coding sequence is TGTGCCAGCAGCTTAGCTGGGACTAGCGGGGGGGCAGCGTTGGAGACCCAGTACTTC. Translation gives CASSLAGTSGGAALETQYF.

The V and J genes are TRBV5-6 and TRBJ2-7; weak D call: TRBD1 (5 bases). The CDR3 covers 16 residues. The V gene's germline CDR1 is SGHDT and CDR2 YYEEEE. Deletions cut 0 bases from V and 4 bases from J, with 17 bases between. DNA of the CDR3: TGTGCCAGCAGCTTGGTTGCTCGGACAAGAAATTACGAGCAGTACTTC. Amino acid sequence: CASSLVARTRNYEQYF.

V usage is TRBV12-3 or TRBV12-4 and J usage is TRBJ1-3, with D unclear. CDR3 length: 12 residues. Between the trimmed V and J ends, which lost 6 bases and 6 bases, there was a span of 9 bases. The CDR3 sequence: CASSSRENTIYF. The CDR3 DNA is TGTGCCAGCAGCTCGCGCGAAAACACCATATATTTT.